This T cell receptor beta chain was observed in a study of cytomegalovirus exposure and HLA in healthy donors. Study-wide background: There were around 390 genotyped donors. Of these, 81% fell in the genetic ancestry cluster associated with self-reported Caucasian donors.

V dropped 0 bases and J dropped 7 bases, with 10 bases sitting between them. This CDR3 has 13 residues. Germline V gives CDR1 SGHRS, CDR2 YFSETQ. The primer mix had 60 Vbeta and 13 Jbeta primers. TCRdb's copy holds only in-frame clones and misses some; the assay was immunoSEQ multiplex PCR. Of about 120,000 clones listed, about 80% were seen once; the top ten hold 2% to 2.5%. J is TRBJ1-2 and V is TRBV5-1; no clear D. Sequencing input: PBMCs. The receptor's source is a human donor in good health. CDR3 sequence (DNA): TGCGCCAGCAGCTTGGCCAGCGAAGGTGGCTACACCTTC. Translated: CASSLASEGGYTF.